A selection of T cell receptor beta chains follows, all from one sample in a study of T cell responses to AZD1222 COVID-19 vaccine. Some clones are missing from TCRdb's copy, which holds only in-frame ones; the method was immunoSEQ multiplex PCR. In the table there are 200,000 to 250,000 clones, roughly 94% of which are singletons. Sequencing was performed on peripheral blood, taken 28 days after the second dose of the MenACWY control vaccine. The receptors shown here come from an adult who received the MenACWY meningococcal vaccine as a control. Each CDR3 is given with its conserved first and last residue. The D gene is left open where the match is weak. The listing skips clone size in some rows; elsewhere it reads once, few, many or a size class.

clone size	J gene	V gene	D gene	CDR3 DNA	CDR3 protein
-	TRBJ2-1	TRBV18	-	TGTGCCAGCTCACCAGGGACTGGATTGATTGGGCAGTTCTTC	CASSPGTGLIGQFF
-	TRBJ2-7	TRBV2	TRBD2	TGTGCCAGCAGTGTCGGGGGGTCCGAGCAGTACTTC	CASSVGGSEQYF
-	TRBJ2-5	TRBV7-8	TRBD2	TGTGCCAGCAGCTCATATCGACTGACTAGCGGGGGGGTCGGGGAGACCCAGTACTTC	CASSSYRLTSGGVGETQYF
-	TRBJ2-1	TRBV19	-	TGTGCCAGTAGTATTTTGAGGGCAGGCCACTACAATGAGCAGTTCTTC	CASSILRAGHYNEQFF
-	TRBJ2-2	TRBV6-2/TRBV6-3	-	TGTGCCAGCAGTCCAAGGGGGGCAGGCGCGAACACCGGGGAGCTGTTTTTT	CASSPRGAGANTGELFF
-	TRBJ2-5	TRBV9	-	TGTGCCAGCAGCGTTAGCGGAGCCCCCTCTGCGACCCAGTACTTC	CASSVSGAPSATQYF
-	TRBJ1-1	TRBV9	TRBD1	TGTGCCAGCAGCTCGGGACAGGGAAGCACTGAAGCTTTCTTT	CASSSGQGSTEAFF
-	TRBJ1-1	TRBV5-1	TRBD1	TGCGCCAGCAGCCGGGAGGGGGCAATGACTGAAGCTTTCTTT	CASSREGAMTEAFF
-	TRBJ1-1	TRBV14	TRBD1	TGTGCCAGCAGCCCATTCGACAGGGACACTGAAGCTTTCTTT	CASSPFDRDTEAFF
once	TRBJ2-1	TRBV5-1	TRBD1	TGCGCCAGCACTCCTTTCGCAGGGGGCTACAATGAGCAGTTCTTC	CASTPFAGGYNEQFF
-	TRBJ1-1	TRBV14	TRBD1	TGTGCCAGCACCCAGGGGGCTGGGAACACTGAAGCTTTCTTT	CASTQGAGNTEAFF
-	TRBJ1-4	TRBV28	-	TGTGCCAGCAGAATACCGCAGGGACAAGGCGCGCATGAAAAACTGTTTTTT	CASRIPQGQGAHEKLFF
once	TRBJ1-3	TRBV5-4	-	TGTGCCAGCAGCTTGGACAGGGCATTCTCTGGAAACACCATATATTTT	CASSLDRAFSGNTIYF
-	TRBJ2-3	TRBV5-6	-	TGTGCCAGCAAAGGCCCCTCAGATACGCAGTATTTT	CASKGPSDTQYF
-	TRBJ2-7	TRBV6-6	TRBD1	TGTGCCAGCAGTTACCTCCGGGACAGGGACCACGAGCAGTACTTC	CASSYLRDRDHEQYF
once	TRBJ2-6	TRBV24-1	-	TGTGCCGCCGGTACCGTCTCTGGGGCCAACGTCCTGACTTTC	CAAGTVSGANVLTF
-	TRBJ2-6	TRBV10-1	TRBD1	TGCGCCAGCAGACACAAGGGGACAGGAGAGGCCTGGCTGGTCTCTCTCTCTGGGGCCAACGTCCTGACTTTC	CASRHKGTGEAWLVSLSGANVLTF
-	TRBJ1-2	TRBV10-3	-	TGTGCCATCAGTGATAACCGGAGCTATGGCTACACCTTC	CAISDNRSYGYTF
-	TRBJ1-2	TRBV6-5	-	TGTGCCAGCAGTTTAGGGAGCGGCGGCTACACCTTC	CASSLGSGGYTF
few	TRBJ1-1	TRBV29-1	-	TGCAGCGTTGAAAAAGGGGTTTCTGAAGCTTTCTTT	CSVEKGVSEAFF
-	TRBJ2-7	TRBV6-2/TRBV6-3	-	TGTGCCAGCAGTTACCTAACAGGGAGCTACGAGCAGTACTTC	CASSYLTGSYEQYF
-	TRBJ2-7	TRBV7-9	TRBD2	TGTGCCAGCAGCCCCCGGTTTGGGGAGGGCCCCTACGAGCAGTACTTC	CASSPRFGEGPYEQYF
once	TRBJ1-1	TRBV18	-	TGTGCCAGCTCACCACCGACAGATACGGTCACTGAAGCTTTCTTT	CASSPPTDTVTEAFF
-	TRBJ2-2	TRBV28	-	TGTGCCAGCAGTTTCCGGCACCCCGGGGAGCTGTTTTTT	CASSFRHPGELFF
-	TRBJ1-2	TRBV19	TRBD1	TGTGCCAGTAGTTCTCGGACAGGGATTGGTAGTGGCTACACCTTC	CASSSRTGIGSGYTF
-	TRBJ2-7	TRBV28	-	TGTGCCAGCAGTGCCCCCCTCCTAGCGCCCGAGCAGTACTTC	CASSAPLLAPEQYF
-	TRBJ2-3	TRBV29-1	TRBD2	TGCAGCGTTGCCCAGACTAGCGGGACAGATACGCAGTATTTT	CSVAQTSGTDTQYF
-	TRBJ2-7	TRBV4-1	TRBD1	TGCGCCAGCAGCCAAGATACCCGGGACAGGGGCTCCTACGAGCAGTACTTC	CASSQDTRDRGSYEQYF
once	TRBJ2-7	TRBV5-4	-	TGTGCCAGCAGCTTGGCCCTGGCCGACTACGAGCAGTACTTC	CASSLALADYEQYF
-	TRBJ1-6	TRBV7-9	-	TGTGCCAGCAGCGGCAGGGAGGCGAGCTCCTATAATTCACCCCTCCACTTT	CASSGREASSYNSPLHF
-	TRBJ2-7	TRBV12-5	-	TGTGCTAGTGGTTTGGGCAACGAGCAGTACTTC	CASGLGNEQYF